This is a list of T cell receptor beta chains from one sample in a study of naive and memory T cell subsets. TCRdb recomputed calls from the UMI-ligation and nested PCR reads with MiXCR, one row per CDR3 protein. The table lists 120,000 to 150,000 distinct CDR3 sequences, more than 15% of them singletons. The sequencing input was naive CD4+ T cells from blood. Every receptor here comes from a human donor in good health. The CDR3 runs from the conserved cysteine through the conserved F or W. D genes are given only for firm matches. Expanded clones get a size class; other rows say once, few or many, or leave the size out.

d_call: .
j_call: TRBJ1-4
clone_size: .
v_call: TRBV30
cdr3_aa: CAWSAGELNEKLFF
cdr3_nt: TGTGCCTGGAGTGCTGGAGAACTTAATGAAAAACTGTTTTTT

d_call: TRBD2
j_call: TRBJ2-3
clone_size: .
v_call: TRBV7-2
cdr3_aa: CASSYTAGGADTQYF
cdr3_nt: TGTGCCAGCAGCTACACAGCGGGAGGGGCAGATACGCAGTATTTT

d_call: TRBD1
j_call: TRBJ2-3
clone_size: .
v_call: TRBV2
cdr3_aa: CASSGGQGTDTQYF
cdr3_nt: TGTGCCAGCAGTGGCGGACAGGGGACAGATACGCAGTATTTT

d_call: .
j_call: TRBJ2-3
clone_size: few
v_call: TRBV20-1
cdr3_aa: CSAQGTSSRWDTQYF
cdr3_nt: TGCAGTGCTCAGGGGACATCTTCCCGGTGGGATACGCAGTATTTT

d_call: .
j_call: TRBJ1-1
clone_size: few
v_call: TRBV18
cdr3_aa: CASSPETGNTEAFF
cdr3_nt: TGTGCCAGCTCACCCGAGACAGGGAACACTGAAGCTTTCTTT

d_call: .
j_call: TRBJ1-3
clone_size: few
v_call: TRBV6-6
cdr3_aa: CASSYSYGGLDTIYF
cdr3_nt: TGTGCCAGCAGTTACTCGTATGGGGGCTTGGACACCATATATTTT

d_call: .
j_call: TRBJ2-4
clone_size: .
v_call: TRBV7-9
cdr3_aa: CASSLASLGISLNSAKNIQHF
cdr3_nt: TGTGCCAGCAGCTTGGCAAGTTTGGGAATTAGTCTTAACTCAGCCAAAAACATTCAGCACTTC

d_call: TRBD2
j_call: TRBJ2-1
clone_size: .
v_call: TRBV7-9
cdr3_aa: CASSRPPGLAGLEQFF
cdr3_nt: TGTGCCAGCAGTCGACCTCCGGGACTAGCGGGACTTGAGCAGTTCTTC

d_call: TRBD2
j_call: TRBJ2-7
clone_size: .
v_call: TRBV5-1
cdr3_aa: CASSARLAGAVEQYF
cdr3_nt: TGCGCCAGCAGCGCTCGACTAGCGGGAGCGGTCGAGCAGTACTTC

d_call: .
j_call: TRBJ2-2
clone_size: .
v_call: TRBV3-1
cdr3_aa: CASSLTGHTGELFF
cdr3_nt: TGTGCCAGCAGCCTAACCGGGCACACCGGGGAGCTGTTTTTT

d_call: TRBD2
j_call: TRBJ2-1
clone_size: few
v_call: TRBV7-3
cdr3_aa: CASSLTSSGYNEQFF
cdr3_nt: TGTGCCAGCAGCTTAACCTCTAGCGGTTACAATGAGCAGTTCTTC

d_call: TRBD2
j_call: TRBJ2-1
clone_size: few
v_call: TRBV10-3
cdr3_aa: CAINAGATYNEQFF
cdr3_nt: TGTGCCATCAACGCGGGAGCAACCTACAATGAGCAGTTCTTC

d_call: .
j_call: TRBJ1-1
clone_size: .
v_call: TRBV6-6
cdr3_aa: CASSPRTGRVNTEAFF
cdr3_nt: TGTGCCAGCAGCCCCCGGACTGGGAGGGTGAACACTGAAGCTTTCTTT

d_call: TRBD2
j_call: TRBJ2-1
clone_size: .
v_call: TRBV6-2/TRBV6-3
cdr3_aa: CASSPIPGRANEQFF
cdr3_nt: TGTGCCAGCAGTCCCATTCCCGGGAGGGCCAATGAGCAGTTCTTC

d_call: TRBD2
j_call: TRBJ2-5
clone_size: few
v_call: TRBV29-1
cdr3_aa: CSAGTSGSQETQYF
cdr3_nt: TGCAGCGCGGGGACTAGCGGGAGTCAAGAGACCCAGTACTTC

d_call: TRBD2
j_call: TRBJ2-7
clone_size: .
v_call: TRBV29-1
cdr3_aa: CSVEGLAGGPRYEQYF
cdr3_nt: TGCAGCGTTGAAGGACTAGCGGGAGGCCCCCGGTACGAGCAGTACTTC

d_call: .
j_call: TRBJ2-5
clone_size: .
v_call: TRBV20-1
cdr3_aa: CSARGDPLTETQYF
cdr3_nt: TGCAGTGCTAGGGGTGACCCCCTGACGGAGACCCAGTACTTC

d_call: .
j_call: TRBJ1-2
clone_size: few
v_call: TRBV5-1
cdr3_aa: CASSSRDYGYTF
cdr3_nt: TGCGCCAGCAGCTCCAGAGACTATGGCTACACCTTC

d_call: .
j_call: TRBJ1-4
clone_size: few
v_call: TRBV29-1
cdr3_aa: CSGGTNEKLFF
cdr3_nt: TGCAGCGGTGGAACTAATGAAAAACTGTTTTTT

d_call: .
j_call: TRBJ2-7
clone_size: few
v_call: TRBV2
cdr3_aa: CASSEWAFNSYEQYF
cdr3_nt: TGTGCCAGCAGTGAATGGGCTTTTAACTCCTACGAGCAGTACTTC

d_call: .
j_call: TRBJ2-7
clone_size: few
v_call: TRBV12-3/TRBV12-4
cdr3_aa: CASSPTGREQYF
cdr3_nt: TGTGCCAGCAGTCCCACAGGGCGCGAGCAGTACTTC

d_call: .
j_call: TRBJ2-7
clone_size: few
v_call: TRBV10-3
cdr3_aa: CAISDPSYPRSYEQYF
cdr3_nt: TGTGCCATCAGTGATCCCTCGTACCCCAGATCCTACGAGCAGTACTTC

d_call: .
j_call: TRBJ1-4
clone_size: few
v_call: TRBV5-1
cdr3_aa: CASSLGSSTNEKLFF
cdr3_nt: TGCGCCAGCAGCTTGGGTTCTTCAACTAATGAAAAACTGTTTTTT

d_call: TRBD2
j_call: TRBJ2-5
clone_size: many
v_call: TRBV3-1
cdr3_aa: CASQRAGLGETQYF
cdr3_nt: TGTGCCAGTCAGCGAGCGGGACTTGGGGAGACCCAGTACTTC

d_call: TRBD1
j_call: TRBJ1-2
clone_size: few
v_call: TRBV18
cdr3_aa: CASSPPGTGDYGYTF
cdr3_nt: TGTGCCAGCTCACCACCGGGGACAGGGGACTATGGCTACACCTTC

d_call: TRBD1
j_call: TRBJ1-2
clone_size: .
v_call: TRBV29-1
cdr3_aa: CSVVRGLDYGYTF
cdr3_nt: TGCAGCGTTGTGAGGGGGCTAGACTATGGCTACACCTTC

d_call: .
j_call: TRBJ2-7
clone_size: .
v_call: TRBV7-2
cdr3_aa: CASSVHRASYEQYF
cdr3_nt: TGTGCCAGCAGCGTCCACAGGGCATCCTACGAGCAGTACTTC

d_call: TRBD2
j_call: TRBJ2-7
clone_size: few
v_call: TRBV10-3
cdr3_aa: CAISEILLAGYEQYF
cdr3_nt: TGTGCCATCAGTGAAATATTACTAGCGGGGTACGAGCAGTACTTC

d_call: .
j_call: TRBJ1-6
clone_size: few
v_call: TRBV6-2/TRBV6-3
cdr3_aa: CASSLQTNSPLHF
cdr3_nt: TGTGCCAGCAGCCTTCAGACCAATTCACCCCTCCACTTT

d_call: .
j_call: TRBJ1-5
clone_size: few
v_call: TRBV2
cdr3_aa: CASSESGYSNQPQHF
cdr3_nt: TGTGCCAGCAGTGAATCAGGGTATAGCAATCAGCCCCAGCATTTT